Listed below are T cell receptor beta chains from one sample, sequenced in a study of T cells in Graves' hyperthyroidism and ophthalmopathy. A single record per CDR3 protein comes from TCRdb applying MiXCR to the multiplex PCR reads. The sample contains some 400,000 distinct CDR3 sequences, approximately 14% of which appear only once. The sequenced material came from blood. These receptors all stem from a woman aged 55 to 70 with Graves' hyperthyroidism. The CDR3 runs from the conserved cysteine through the conserved F or W. D genes are given only for firm matches. Clone size is shown for a subset of rows, as once, few, many or a class of expanded clone.

v_call	d_call	clone_size	j_call	cdr3_aa	cdr3_nt
TRBV28	TRBD2	few	TRBJ2-1	CASSPQRGDYNEQFF	TGTGCCAGCAGTCCTCAGCGGGGGGACTACAATGAGCAGTTCTTC
TRBV7-9	NA	many	TRBJ2-5	CASSLAWETQYF	TGTGCCAGCAGCTTAGCTTGGGAGACCCAGTACTTC
TRBV20-1	NA	NA	TRBJ1-5	CSASQEVRQPQHF	TGCAGTGCTAGCCAGGAGGTTCGTCAGCCCCAGCATTTT
TRBV3-1	NA	many	TRBJ2-2	CASSSNRAGELFF	TGTGCCAGCAGCTCCAACAGGGCCGGGGAGCTGTTTTTT
TRBV20-1	NA	many	TRBJ2-5	CSARGGATQETQYF	TGCAGTGCTAGAGGGGGAGCTACCCAAGAGACCCAGTACTTC
TRBV28	NA	many	TRBJ1-5	CASNNQPQHF	TGTGCCAGCAACAATCAGCCCCAGCATTTT
TRBV11-2	NA	many	TRBJ1-4	CASATGYGNEKLFF	TGTGCCAGCGCCACCGGGTATGGTAATGAAAAACTGTTTTTT
TRBV6-1	TRBD1	NA	TRBJ2-5	CASSDLGTGTRAQYF	TGTGCCAGCAGTGACCTCGGGACAGGGACCAGGGCCCAGTACTTC
TRBV3-1	NA	many	TRBJ2-2	CASSQVNRPGELFF	TGTGCCAGCAGCCAAGTTAACAGGCCCGGGGAGCTGTTTTTT
TRBV19	NA	NA	TRBJ1-4	CASSIGPGAPNEKLFF	TGTGCCAGTAGTATAGGACCAGGGGCGCCTAATGAAAAACTGTTTTTT
TRBV30	TRBD2	many	TRBJ2-3	CAWSPGTRDTQYF	TGTGCCTGGAGTCCGGGGACTAGGGATACGCAGTATTTT
TRBV3-1	NA	many	TRBJ2-5	CASSQALGGTQYF	TGTGCCAGCAGCCAAGCCCTAGGGGGGACCCAGTACTTC
TRBV11-2	NA	many	TRBJ1-3	CATLELGDGASGNTIYF	TGTGCCACCCTCGAGTTGGGTGATGGAGCCTCTGGAAACACCATATATTTT
TRBV6-2/TRBV6-3	TRBD1	few	TRBJ2-2	CASIVDPGTGSTGELFF	TGTGCCAGCATAGTCGACCCAGGGACAGGAAGTACCGGGGAGCTGTTTTTT
TRBV5-6	TRBD1	many	TRBJ2-1	CASSLEQGATRNEQFF	TGTGCCAGCAGCTTGGAACAGGGGGCCACCCGGAATGAGCAGTTCTTC
TRBV11-2	NA	few	TRBJ1-6	CASSREQGRGSPLHF	TGTGCCAGCAGCCGAGAACAGGGAAGAGGTTCACCCCTCCACTTT
TRBV19	NA	NA	TRBJ1-5	CASSIVGSGQPQHF	TGTGCCAGTAGTATTGTAGGGTCGGGACAGCCCCAGCATTTT
TRBV5-6	NA	few	TRBJ2-4	CASSLNGEWYF	TGTGCCAGCAGCTTGAACGGAGAATGGTACTTC
TRBV30	NA	many	TRBJ2-2	CAWSAGTGELFF	TGTGCCTGGAGTGCAGGTACCGGGGAGCTGTTTTTT
TRBV2	NA	many	TRBJ2-5	CASSETGARRETQYF	TGTGCCAGCAGTGAGACCGGGGCTAGACGAGAGACCCAGTACTTC
TRBV20-1	TRBD2	few	TRBJ2-1	CSAGVSGRRDEQFF	TGCAGTGCTGGGGTGAGCGGGAGAAGAGATGAGCAGTTCTTC
TRBV18	TRBD1	many	TRBJ2-5	CASSRGTGEQETQYF	TGTGCCAGCTCCCGCGGGACAGGCGAACAAGAGACCCAGTACTTC
TRBV19	NA	many	TRBJ2-3	CASSTAQGGASTDTQYF	TGTGCCAGTAGTACCGCGCAGGGGGGGGCGAGCACAGATACGCAGTATTTT
TRBV9	NA	NA	TRBJ2-1	CASSVDGRSYEQFF	TGTGCCAGCAGCGTAGATGGCCGTTCATATGAGCAGTTCTTC
TRBV13	NA	many	TRBJ2-3	CASSLSPGTITDTQYF	TGTGCCAGCAGCTTATCCCCGGGCACTATCACAGATACGCAGTATTTT
TRBV5-1	NA	few	TRBJ1-1	CASSPSTGVTEAFF	TGCGCCAGCAGCCCGTCGACAGGCGTCACTGAAGCTTTCTTT
TRBV29-1	TRBD1	NA	TRBJ1-4	CSVYGTGATNEKLFF	TGCAGCGTTTATGGGACAGGTGCAACTAATGAAAAACTGTTTTTT
TRBV19	TRBD1	few	TRBJ2-2	CASSNGDRGFGELFF	TGTGCCAGTAGTAACGGGGACAGGGGTTTCGGGGAGCTGTTTTTT
TRBV6-1	TRBD1	few	TRBJ1-2	CASSANRGNYGYTF	TGTGCCAGCAGTGCTAACAGGGGAAACTATGGCTACACCTTC
TRBV6-2/TRBV6-3	NA	many	TRBJ2-7	CASIQRVRDTYEQYF	TGTGCCAGCATTCAACGGGTGAGGGATACCTACGAGCAGTACTTC
TRBV28	NA	many	TRBJ2-1	CASSSGVGGTVDNEQFF	TGTGCCAGCAGTTCGGGGGTCGGGGGGACAGTGGACAATGAGCAGTTCTTC
TRBV19	TRBD2	NA	TRBJ2-1	CASSIWGGGEQFF	TGTGCCAGTAGTATTTGGGGCGGGGGTGAGCAGTTCTTC
TRBV7-9	TRBD1	NA	TRBJ2-7	CASSAPGQNYEQYF	TGTGCCAGCAGCGCCCCGGGACAGAACTACGAGCAGTACTTC
TRBV2	TRBD2	many	TRBJ2-1	CASSYLAESSYNEQFF	TGTGCCAGCAGTTACCTAGCGGAGAGCTCCTACAATGAGCAGTTCTTC
TRBV5-1	TRBD1	NA	TRBJ1-2	CASSSRTGGYGYTF	TGCGCCAGCAGCTCTCGGACAGGGGGCTATGGCTACACCTTC
TRBV4-1	NA	many	TRBJ2-7	CASSQERGAYEQYF	TGCGCCAGCAGCCAAGAAAGGGGGGCCTACGAGCAGTACTTC
TRBV11-2	TRBD2	NA	TRBJ2-5	CASSDLAGVETQYF	TGTGCCAGCAGCGACCTAGCGGGAGTTGAGACCCAGTACTTC
TRBV7-2	TRBD2	NA	TRBJ2-7	CASSLRLAGNEQYF	TGTGCCAGCAGCCTAAGACTAGCGGGAAACGAGCAGTACTTC
TRBV15	NA	NA	TRBJ2-5	CATSSSLRFYF	TGTGCCACCAGCAGTTCTCTAAGGTTCTACTTC
TRBV10-3	NA	many	TRBJ2-3	CAIRDTSTDTQYF	TGTGCCATCCGGGACACCAGCACAGATACGCAGTATTTT